This T cell receptor beta chain was observed in a study of radiotherapy plus CTLA-4 blockade in lung cancer. Turning to the study itself: The study recorded objective responses in about 20% of patients and disease control in around 33%.

Findings of the study overall: An expansion of tumor-derived TCR clones occurred in blood after radiotherapy plus ipilimumab. Together with interferon-beta, which increased in serum after radiation, early dynamic changes in blood T cell clones were reportedly the best predictors of response.

Clones were sequenced by immunoSEQ multiplex PCR, and TCRdb holds only the in-frame ones, with some missing. The sample includes roughly 120,000 clones, about four fifths of them seen just once. Germline V gene lookup returns CDR1 KGHSH and CDR2 LQKENI. The CDR3 loop spans 13 amino acids. Trimming removed 8 bases from V and 1 base from J, with 11 bases in between. Details on this clone: Its antigen remains unidentified.

With ipilimumab providing CTLA-4 blockade, focal radiation was administered to patients who had chemo-refractory metastatic non-small-cell lung cancer. V gene TRBV18 combines with J gene TRBJ1-1, with D unclear. The sequencing here drew on peripheral blood, taken from a patient treated with radiotherapy plus ipilimumab. The receptor was derived from a human donor with non-small cell lung cancer who had a partial response to radiotherapy plus ipilimumab. CDR3 DNA: TGTGCCAGCCGCCCAGGCCCGAACACTGAAGCTTTCTTT. It codes for CASRPGPNTEAFF.